Below are 25 T cell receptor beta chains sequenced from a single sample in a study of blood T cell repertoires in COVID-19. Sequenced by immunoSEQ multiplex PCR; TCRdb stores in-frame clones only, minus some. This table has around 300,000 clones, roughly 89% appearing once. The sample consisted of PBMCs or T cells enriched from blood (not recorded which). These receptors all come from a woman aged 30 to 39 who had recovered from COVID-19.

The V and J genes are TRBV7-6 and TRBJ2-7, with D perhaps TRBD1 (5 bases). This CDR3 is 17 amino acids long. Germline CDR1 and CDR2: SGHVS and FNYEAQ. V gave up 5 bases and J gave up 2 bases, with 22 bases separating them. The CDR3 DNA follows: TGTGCCAGCAGCAGGGGCCACGTGGGCCCCCTCCCCTACGAGCAGTACTTC. It yields the protein CASSRGHVGPLPYEQYF.

This chain links TRBV3-1 (or the pseudogene TRBV3-2) with TRBJ1-1; possibly TRBD1 for D (6 bases). This CDR3 has 15 residues. Looked up from germline, CDR1 is LGHDT and CDR2 is YNNKEL (reference sequence). V lost 1 base and J lost 4, with 13 bases in between. As DNA, the CDR3 is TGTGCCAGCAGCCAAGCCGGGGGCGGGGGCACTGAAGCTTTCTTT. As protein: CASSQAGGGGTEAFF.

In this sample, this clone turned up once. The chain uses TRBV19 and TRBJ1-4; D remains unclear. V lost 3 bases, J lost 5 bases, and 7 bases lay in between. Looked up from germline, CDR1 is LNHDA and CDR2 is SQIVND (reference sequence). This CDR3 comprises 13 residues. The CDR3 region has the DNA TGTGCCAGTAGTATGAGTTTGAATGAAAAACTGTTTTTT. The encoded protein is CASSMSLNEKLFF.

The sample holds one count of this clone. The V and J genes are TRBV30 and TRBJ2-7; tentatively, D is TRBD2 (5 bases). Per germline, CDR1 GTSNPN and CDR2 SVGIG (reference sequence). CDR3 length: 12 amino acids. V lost 4 bases and J 3 bases, leaving 10 bases between the germline ends. The CDR3 protein is CAWTFRGYEQYF. In DNA, the CDR3 is TGTGCCTGGACCTTCCGGGGCTACGAGCAGTACTTC.

The CDR3 spells CASSPLTSGYTYEQYF. The CDR3 DNA reads TGTGCCAGCAGTCCACTGACTAGCGGATATACCTACGAGCAGTACTTC. The chain joins TRBV27 to TRBJ2-7; 9 bases match TRBD2. V shed 5 bases, J shed 2 bases, and the junction held 10 bases outside the gene matches. The germline CDR1 and CDR2 sequences are MNHEY and SMNVEV (reference sequence). The CDR3 spans 16 residues.

This rearrangement joins TRBV9 to TRBJ2-1; TRBD2 matches at 14 bases. This CDR3 is built from 16 residues. V shed 2 bases, J shed 10 bases, and the junction held 8 bases outside the gene matches. CDR1 is SGDLS, CDR2 YYNGEE, per germline. The CDR3 sequence is CASSVRTSGRLGEQFF. CDR3 nucleotide sequence: TGTGCCAGCAGCGTCAGGACTAGCGGGAGGCTGGGGGAGCAGTTCTTC.

The V gene is TRBV6-5, the J gene TRBJ1-1, with D unclear. This CDR3 is built from 14 residues. Germline lookup yields CDR1 MNHEY and CDR2 SVGAGI. Trimming left V 4 bases short and J 2 bases short, with 11 bases between. The CDR3 DNA reads as TGTGCCAGCAGTTTGGGCCAGATTAACACTGAAGCTTTCTTT. This codes for CASSLGQINTEAFF.

Only one count was recorded for this clone. This chain uses TRBV20-1 with TRBJ2-3; TRBD1 agrees at 8 bases. Germline V gives CDR1 DFQATT, CDR2 SNEGSKA (reference sequence). V lost 3 bases, J lost 2 bases, and 7 bases stayed unmatched. The CDR3 has 15 residues. CDR3 protein: CSASRRDRTTDTQYF. In DNA form, the CDR3 reads TGCAGTGCTAGTCGCCGGGACAGGACCACAGATACGCAGTATTTT.

J is TRBJ1-4 and V is TRBV7-2, with TRBD1 identical over 9 bases. The CDR3 runs to 15 residues. Germline values: CDR1 SGHTA, CDR2 FQGNSA. V gave up 1 base and J gave up 8 bases; unmatched junction bases: 5. This chain's CDR3 is CASSLVDRGTEKLFF. The CDR3 DNA sequence: TGTGCCAGCAGCTTAGTGGACAGGGGCACCGAAAAACTGTTTTTT. Full variable domain (missing parts from reference TRBV7-2 and TRBJ1-4): GAGVSQSPSNKVTEKGKDVELRCDPISGHTALYWYRQSLGQGLEFLIYFQGNSAPDKSGLPSDRFSAERTGGSVSTLTIQRTQQEDSAVYLCASSLVDRGTEKLFFGSGTQLSVL.

The chain combines TRBV24-1 with TRBJ2-1; possibly TRBD2 for D (5 bases). V was trimmed by 4 bases and J by 10 bases, leaving 16 bases between them. CDR1 is KGHDR and CDR2 is SFDVKD in the germline V gene. The CDR3 length is 14 residues. The CDR3 loop reads CATSDQSLAHEQFF. In DNA, the CDR3 is TGTGCCACCAGTGACCAGTCCCTAGCTCACGAGCAGTTCTTC.

The chain employs TRBV12-3 or TRBV12-4 and TRBJ2-1; D gene unclear. This CDR3 is 11 amino acids long. With 4 bases removed from V and 11 bases from J, the gap between germline ends came to 9 bases. This chain's CDR3 is CASSYGQKQFF. In DNA form, the CDR3 reads TGTGCCAGCAGTTATGGGCAAAAGCAGTTCTTC.

The genes are TRBV21-1 and TRBJ1-1; the table's D call of TRBD1 was not tested on the DNA. TRBV21-1 is described as a pseudogene. The CDR3 has 19 residues. The CDR3 is CASNEIMGRVKYMNTEAFF. CDR3 DNA sequence: TGTGCCAGCAACGAGATAATGGGCAGGGTAAAGTACATGAACACTGAAGCTTTCTTT.

This chain links TRBV30 with TRBJ2-7; the match to TRBD2 covers 15 bases. CDR3 length: 15 residues. The germline V gene encodes CDR1 GTSNPN and CDR2 SVGIG (reference sequence). Trimming removed 2 bases from V and 12 bases from J; junction bases left unmatched: 11. CDR3 bases: TGTGCCTGGAGTTTCACAGGGACTAGCGGGAGGACGCCGTACTTC. This translates into CAWSFTGTSGRTPYF.

This chain connects TRBV5-4 to TRBJ2-7; tentative D call: TRBD1 (6 bases). The CDR3 covers 15 residues. The germline V gene encodes CDR1 SGHNT and CDR2 YYREEE (reference sequence). V was clipped by 5 bases and J by 6 bases, with 21 bases between them. The CDR3 bases are TGTGCCAGCAGGATGGGGGCGGAACCGCGAGGCGAGCAGTACTTC. Protein: CASRMGAEPRGEQYF.

The chain has TRBV7-3 and TRBJ2-1; perhaps TRBD2 as D (6 bases). Trimming pared 2 bases from V and 3 bases from J, leaving 11 bases between. Germline lookup yields CDR1 SGHTA and CDR2 FQGTGA. The CDR3 is made up of 15 amino acids. The CDR3 nucleotides read TGTGCCAGCAGCTTACGTTGGGGGGACTACAATGAGCAGTTCTTC. Amino acid sequence: CASSLRWGDYNEQFF.

This chain connects TRBV27 to TRBJ1-1, with TRBD1 as a possible D gene (6 bases). This CDR3 has 14 amino acids. V lost 0 bases to trimming and J lost 6 bases, with 11 bases between them. The germline V gene has CDR1 MNHEY and CDR2 SMNVEV (reference sequence). The CDR3 bases are TGTGCCAGCAGTTTATCTCGACAGGCCCCTGAAGCTTTCTTT. Its translation is CASSLSRQAPEAFF.

This sequence joins TRBV6-6 and TRBJ1-3, with 9 bases matching TRBD1. The V gene's germline CDR1 is MNHNY and CDR2 SVGAGI (reference sequence). The CDR3 spans 16 residues. Losses at the gene ends were 4 bases for V and 2 bases for J; bases not matched to a gene: 6. Written as DNA, the CDR3 is TGTGCCAGCAGTTCCCGGGACAGGGCTGCTGGAAACACCATATATTTT. Its protein product is CASSSRDRAAGNTIYF.

The rearrangement joins TRBV4-1 to TRBJ2-1; D is perhaps TRBD1 (6 bases). V lost 0 bases to trimming and J lost 1 base, with 19 bases between them. The CDR3 contains 19 residues. The V gene's germline CDR1 is MGHRA and CDR2 YSYEKL. CDR3 sequence reads: CASSQEARTGLRSYNEQFF. CDR3 nucleotides: TGCGCCAGCAGCCAAGAGGCCCGAACAGGGCTTCGGTCCTACAATGAGCAGTTCTTC.

This clone was observed once. The chain recombines TRBV6-5 with TRBJ1-5, with D unresolved. There are 13 residues in the CDR3. The ends were cut back, 6 bases at V and 5 bases at J, with 11 bases in the middle. Germline V CDR1 and CDR2: MNHEY, SVGAGI. The CDR3 coding sequence is TGTGCCAGCAGATACCAGAATGATCAGCCCCAGCATTTT. Translated, it gives CASRYQNDQPQHF.

This chain uses TRBV12-5 with TRBJ1-2, with TRBD1 matching over 8 bases. The CDR3 spans 15 residues. With V trimmed by 4 bases and J by 8 bases, 12 bases remained unmatched. Per the germline V gene, CDR1 is LGHNT and CDR2 is FRNRAP. The CDR3 loop is CASGSSPGGKIGYTF. The CDR3 region has the DNA TGTGCTAGTGGTTCCTCCCCAGGGGGCAAAATCGGCTACACCTTC.

V usage is TRBV15 and J usage is TRBJ2-3; maybe TRBD2 (5 bases). Trimming removed 5 bases at V and 6 bases at J, with 18 bases between. This CDR3 is 15 amino acids long. CDR1 is LNHNV and CDR2 is YYDKDF in the germline V gene (reference sequence). CDR3 amino acids: CATSWIGPGDDTQYF. CDR3 nucleotides: TGTGCCACCAGCTGGATCGGTCCCGGGGATGATACGCAGTATTTT.

The rearrangement joins TRBV18 to TRBJ1-1; TRBD1 matches at 7 bases. V lost 3 bases to trimming and J lost 5 bases; unmatched junction nucleotides: 3. Germline-derived CDR1 and CDR2 are KGHSH and LQKENI. CDR3 length: 13 amino acids. The CDR3 nucleotides are TGTGCCAGCTCACCCCAGGGGGAGACTGAAGCTTTCTTT. Its translation is CASSPQGETEAFF.

This chain links TRBV4-3 with TRBJ2-1; maybe TRBD2 (6 bases). The CDR3 length is 15 residues. CDR1 and CDR2 (germline): LGHNA, YSLEER. V was pared by 0 bases and J by 4 bases, with 10 bases between. CDR3 loop: CASSQESSEYNEQFF. The CDR3 DNA reads as TGCGCCAGCAGCCAAGAATCTAGCGAGTACAATGAGCAGTTCTTC.

Here the CDR3 DNA reads TGTGCCAGCAGTTACACCCAGGGGGGCACTGAAGCTTTCTTT. This sequence encodes CASSYTQGGTEAFF. This rearrangement joins TRBV6-5 to TRBJ1-1; 7 nucleotides match TRBD1. V shed 2 bases and J 4 bases; nucleotides not matched to a gene: 4. The CDR3 length is 14 residues. The germline V gene has CDR1 MNHEY and CDR2 SVGAGI.

Of note for this clone: The same CDR3 arises from other DNA sequences in this sample as well. The V call is TRBV6-5, the J call TRBJ2-3; unclear D gene. V lost 0 bases and J lost 1, with 5 bases in between. The CDR3 covers 14 residues. Germline values: CDR1 MNHEY, CDR2 SVGAGI. The CDR3: CASSYSRGTDTQYF. The CDR3 bases are TGTGCCAGCAGTTACTCGAGAGGCACAGATACGCAGTATTTT.